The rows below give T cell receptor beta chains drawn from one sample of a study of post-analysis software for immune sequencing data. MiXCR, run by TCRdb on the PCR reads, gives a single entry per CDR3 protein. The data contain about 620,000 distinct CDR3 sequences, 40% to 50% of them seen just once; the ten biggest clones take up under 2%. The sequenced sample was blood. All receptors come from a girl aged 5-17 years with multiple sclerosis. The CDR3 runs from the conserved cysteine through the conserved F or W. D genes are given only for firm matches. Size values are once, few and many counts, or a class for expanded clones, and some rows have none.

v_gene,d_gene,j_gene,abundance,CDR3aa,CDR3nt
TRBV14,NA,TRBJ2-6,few,CASRSNGANVLTF,TGTGCCAGCAGGTCCAATGGGGCCAACGTCCTGACTTTC
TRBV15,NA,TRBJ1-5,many,CATTLFTGGNQPQHF,TGTGCCACCACCCTTTTTACAGGAGGCAATCAGCCCCAGCATTTT
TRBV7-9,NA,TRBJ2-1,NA,CASSPMWGANEQFF,TGTGCCAGCAGCCCGATGTGGGGGGCCAATGAGCAGTTCTTC
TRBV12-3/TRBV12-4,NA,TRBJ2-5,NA,CASTLGFLETQYF,TGTGCCAGCACCCTGGGATTTCTAGAGACCCAGTACTTC
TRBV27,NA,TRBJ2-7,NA,CASSLLLPDVDSYEQYF,TGTGCCAGCAGTCTCCTTCTTCCGGACGTTGACTCCTACGAGCAGTACTTC
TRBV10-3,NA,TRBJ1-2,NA,CAISDRPGNGYTF,TGTGCCATCAGTGATCGGCCCGGGAATGGCTACACCTTC
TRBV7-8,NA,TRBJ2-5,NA,CASSRGRAQETQYF,TGTGCCAGCAGCCGCGGAAGGGCTCAAGAGACCCAGTACTTC
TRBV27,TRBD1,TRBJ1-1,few,CASSWDRDTEAFF,TGTGCCAGCAGTTGGGACAGGGACACTGAAGCATTCTTT
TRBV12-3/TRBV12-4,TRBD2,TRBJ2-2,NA,CASSLIAGGPTGELFF,TGTGCCAGCAGTTTAATCGCGGGAGGGCCGACCGGGGAGCTGTTTTTT
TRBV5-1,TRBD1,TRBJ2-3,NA,CASSLVLTGVTDTQYF,TGCGCCAGCAGCTTGGTCTTAACAGGGGTAACAGATACGCAGTATTTT
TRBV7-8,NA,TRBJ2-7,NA,CASSLGREYGQYF,TGTGCCAGCAGCTTAGGCAGGGAGTACGGGCAGTACTTC
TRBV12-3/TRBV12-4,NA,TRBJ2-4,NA,CASSPSFEAQAKNIQYF,TGTGCCAGCAGTCCCTCTTTCGAAGCGCAAGCCAAAAACATTCAGTACTTC
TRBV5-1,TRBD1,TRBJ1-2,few,CASSSIGQGDGYTF,TGCGCCAGCAGCTCCATAGGACAGGGTGATGGCTACACCTTC
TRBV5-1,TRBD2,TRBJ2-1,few,CASSLRGTSINEQFF,TGCGCCAGCAGCTTGCGTGGGACTAGCATAAATGAGCAGTTCTTC
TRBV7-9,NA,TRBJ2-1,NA,CTSRERTLGGNEQFF,TGTACCAGCAGAGAGAGGACCCTGGGTGGGAATGAGCAGTTCTTC